This T cell receptor (beta chain) stems from a study of blood T cell repertoires in COVID-19 (dated by TCRdb to about 2020). At the level of the whole study: The collaborator samples originated in the United States, Italy and Spain and spanned the acute and convalescent phases of COVID-19. A freely available public database, intended as a resource for researchers studying the immune response to SARS-CoV-2, is where the repertoires were released. The sample metadata nearly always contained a de-identified subject ID, COVID-19 status, age in years and sex. The samples were drawn from the first 160 participants of the ongoing ImmuneRACE study and from some 1,300 subjects provided by 6 global collaborators. Subjects who had been exposed to COVID-19, were actively infected with it, or had recovered from it provided the deeply sampled blood TCRbeta repertoires that made up the dataset. Where HLA class I and class II types were available, the types were taken from metadata supplied by the sample provider, not from assay-based typing. The material from the prospective study consisted of cDNA or gDNA derived from T cells, B-cell-depleted T cells, or PBMCs.

The CDR3 runs 15 residues from the cysteine to the phenylalanine. Only CDR3 DNA is held: 45 bases, read in frame from base 1. V drops 0 bases and J drops 7 bases, leaving 13 bases in between. CDR1 and CDR2 are read off the germline V gene as MNHEY and SVGAGI. The paper as a whole reports these results and caveats: Clinical and demographic metadata were provided uncurated, with the amount varying by source and participant.

Another Seattle source contributed samples from volunteer blood donors who had recovered from COVID-19. Each collaborating institution followed its own protocols to collect whole blood in K2EDTA tubes. Collaborator samples were shipped for TCRbeta analysis as frozen whole blood, isolated PBMCs, or DNA extracted from either sample type. To note about this clone: The clone's antigen remains unknown. Per-nucleotide qualities are absent, and no much larger clonotype sits a single base away.

TCRbeta CDR3 regions were amplified from genomic DNA by means of the immunoSEQ Assay, a bias-controlled multiplex PCR. On the authors' methods: Nucleated cell counts per sample were estimated from amplification of reference gene primers within the assay. To quantify the absolute abundance of each unique TCRbeta CDR3 rearrangement, sequence reads were collapsed and filtered. Productive Simpson clonality was computed per sample as the square root of Simpson's diversity index over productive rearrangements. TCRdb limited this immuneACCESS table to in-frame rearrangements with V and J called. A share of clones is missing; checked studies link under half to unresolved V genes, and the rest is unexplained. V, J and clone size are those of that table, while D and trimming were read from the DNA. A total of roughly 330,000 clones appear in this sample, 70% to 90% of them only once. About 6% of the sample rests with the top ten.

The V gene is TRBV6-5 and the J gene is TRBJ2-1; TRBD2 is possibly the D segment (5 matching bases). What was sequenced was peripheral blood. The sequence was obtained from a man in his late teens or twenties who had recovered from COVID-19. Here the CDR3 is given as CASSYSPGMVNEQFF. The DNA sequence is as follows: TGTGCCAGCAGTTACTCACCGGGGATGGTGAATGAGCAGTTCTTC.